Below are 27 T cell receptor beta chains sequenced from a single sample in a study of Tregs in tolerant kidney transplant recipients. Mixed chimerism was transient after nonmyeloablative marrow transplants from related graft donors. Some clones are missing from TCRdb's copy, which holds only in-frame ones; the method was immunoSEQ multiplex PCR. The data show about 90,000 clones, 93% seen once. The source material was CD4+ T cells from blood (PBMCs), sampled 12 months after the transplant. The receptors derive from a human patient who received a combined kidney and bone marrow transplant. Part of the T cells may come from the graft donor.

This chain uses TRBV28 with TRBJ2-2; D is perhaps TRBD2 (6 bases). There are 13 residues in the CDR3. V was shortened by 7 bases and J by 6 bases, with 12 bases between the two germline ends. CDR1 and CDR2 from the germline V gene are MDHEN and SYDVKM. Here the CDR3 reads CASTSRRAGELFF. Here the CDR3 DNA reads TGTGCCAGCACCTCTCGGAGGGCCGGGGAGCTGTTTTTT.

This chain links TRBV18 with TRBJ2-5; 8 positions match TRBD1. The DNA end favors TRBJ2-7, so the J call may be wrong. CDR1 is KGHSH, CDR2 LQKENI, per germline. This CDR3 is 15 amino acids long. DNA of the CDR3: TGTGCCAGCTCACCGTCCCGGGACAGGAGTTACGAGCAGTACTTC. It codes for CASSPSRDRSYEQYF.

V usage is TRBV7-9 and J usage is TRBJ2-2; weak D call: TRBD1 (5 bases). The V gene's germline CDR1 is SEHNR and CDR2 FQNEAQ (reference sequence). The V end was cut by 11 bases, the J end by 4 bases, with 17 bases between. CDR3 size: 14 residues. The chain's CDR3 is CASDPGSVTGELFF. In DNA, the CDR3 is TGTGCCTCAGACCCAGGGTCGGTCACCGGGGAGCTGTTTTTT. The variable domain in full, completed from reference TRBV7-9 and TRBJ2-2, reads DTGVSQNPRHKITKRGQNVTFRCDPISEHNRLYWYRQTLGQGPEFLTYFQNEAQLEKSRLLSDRFSAERPKGSFSTLEIQRTEQGDSAMYLCASDPGSVTGELFFGEGSRLTVL.

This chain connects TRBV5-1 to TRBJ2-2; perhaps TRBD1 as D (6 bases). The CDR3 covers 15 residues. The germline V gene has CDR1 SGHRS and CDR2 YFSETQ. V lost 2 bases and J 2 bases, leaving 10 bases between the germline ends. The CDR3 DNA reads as TGCGCCAGCAGCTTCACACAGGGTAACACCGGGGAGCTGTTTTTT. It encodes CASSFTQGNTGELFF.

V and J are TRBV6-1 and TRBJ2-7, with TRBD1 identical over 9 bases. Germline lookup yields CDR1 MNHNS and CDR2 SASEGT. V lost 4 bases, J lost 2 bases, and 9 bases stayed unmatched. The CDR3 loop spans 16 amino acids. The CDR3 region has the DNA TGTGCCAGCAGTGGCCCTACCCGGGACAGGGCCTACGAGCAGTACTTC. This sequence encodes CASSGPTRDRAYEQYF.

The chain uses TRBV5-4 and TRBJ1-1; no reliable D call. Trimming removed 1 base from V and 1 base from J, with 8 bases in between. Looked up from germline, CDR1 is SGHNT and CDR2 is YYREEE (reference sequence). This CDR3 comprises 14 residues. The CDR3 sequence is CASSLKLANTEAFF. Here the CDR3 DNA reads TGTGCCAGCAGCTTGAAGTTGGCGAACACTGAAGCTTTCTTT.

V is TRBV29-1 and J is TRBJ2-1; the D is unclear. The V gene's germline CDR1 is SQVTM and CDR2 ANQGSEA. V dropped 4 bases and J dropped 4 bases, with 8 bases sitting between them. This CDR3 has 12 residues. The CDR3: CSVVASYNEQFF. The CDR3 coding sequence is TGCAGCGTTGTGGCATCGTACAATGAGCAGTTCTTC.

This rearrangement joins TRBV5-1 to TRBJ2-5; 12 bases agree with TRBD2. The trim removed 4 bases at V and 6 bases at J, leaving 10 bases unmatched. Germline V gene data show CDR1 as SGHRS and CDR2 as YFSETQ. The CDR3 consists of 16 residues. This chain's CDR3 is CASSDTLTSGSKTQYF. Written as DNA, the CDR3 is TGCGCCAGCAGCGATACCCTGACTAGCGGGAGTAAGACCCAGTACTTC.

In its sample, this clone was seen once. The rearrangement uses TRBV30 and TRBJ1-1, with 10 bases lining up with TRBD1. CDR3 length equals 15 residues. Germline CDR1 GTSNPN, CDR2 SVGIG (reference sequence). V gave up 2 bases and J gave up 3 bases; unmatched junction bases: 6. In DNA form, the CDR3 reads TGTGCCTGGAGTTGGGGGACAGGGGCCGACACTGAAGCTTTCTTT. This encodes CAWSWGTGADTEAFF. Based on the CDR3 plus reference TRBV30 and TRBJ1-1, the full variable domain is SQTIHQWPATLVQPVGSPLSLECTVEGTSNPNLYWYRQAAGRGLQLLFYSVGIGQISSEVPQNLSASRPQDRQFILSSKKLLLSDSGFYLCAWSWGTGADTEAFFGQGTRLTVV.

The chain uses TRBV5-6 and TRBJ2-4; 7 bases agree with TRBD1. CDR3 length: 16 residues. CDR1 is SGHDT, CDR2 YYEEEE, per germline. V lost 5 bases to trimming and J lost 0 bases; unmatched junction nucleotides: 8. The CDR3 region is CASRPGQDLAKNIQYF. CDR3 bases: TGTGCCAGCAGGCCCGGACAGGATCTAGCCAAAAACATTCAGTACTTC.

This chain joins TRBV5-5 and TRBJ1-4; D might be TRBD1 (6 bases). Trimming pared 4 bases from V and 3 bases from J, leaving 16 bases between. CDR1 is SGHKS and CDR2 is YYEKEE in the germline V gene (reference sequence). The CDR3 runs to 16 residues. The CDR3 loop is CASSLSRQEPNEKLFF. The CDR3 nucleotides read TGTGCCAGCAGCCTTTCCCGACAGGAGCCTAATGAAAAACTGTTTTTT.

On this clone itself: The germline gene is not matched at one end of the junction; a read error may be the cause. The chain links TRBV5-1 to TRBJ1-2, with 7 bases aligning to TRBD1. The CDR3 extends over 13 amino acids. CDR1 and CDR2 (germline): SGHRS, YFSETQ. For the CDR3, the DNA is TGCGCCAGCAGGACAGGGCCAGGTAATGGCCACACCTTC. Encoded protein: CASRTGPGNGHTF. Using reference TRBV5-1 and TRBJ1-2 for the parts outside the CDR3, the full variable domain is KAGVTQTPRYLIKTRGQQVTLSCSPISGHRSVSWYQQTPGQGLQFLFEYFSETQRNKGNFPGRFSGRQFSNSRSEMNVSTLELGDSALYLCASRTGPGNGHTFGSGTRLTVV.

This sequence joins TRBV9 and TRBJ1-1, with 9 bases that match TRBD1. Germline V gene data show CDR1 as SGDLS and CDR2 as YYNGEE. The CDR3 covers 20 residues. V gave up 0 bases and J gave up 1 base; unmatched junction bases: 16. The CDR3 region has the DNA TGTGCCAGCAGCGTAGTTAGTTTGAGGACAGGGGAGGGGTGGAACACTGAAGCTTTCTTT. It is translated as CASSVVSLRTGEGWNTEAFF. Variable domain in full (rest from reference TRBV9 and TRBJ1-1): DSGVTQTPKHLITATGQRVTLRCSPRSGDLSVYWYQQSLDQGLQFLIQYYNGEERAKGNILERFSAQQFPDLHSELNLSSLELGDSALYFCASSVVSLRTGEGWNTEAFFGQGTRLTVV.

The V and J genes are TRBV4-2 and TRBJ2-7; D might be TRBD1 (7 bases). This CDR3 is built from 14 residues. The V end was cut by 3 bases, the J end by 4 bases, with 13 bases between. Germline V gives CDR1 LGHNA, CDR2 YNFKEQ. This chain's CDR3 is CASSQTRGVYEQYF. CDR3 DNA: TGTGCCAGCAGCCAGACCAGGGGGGTGTACGAGCAGTACTTC.

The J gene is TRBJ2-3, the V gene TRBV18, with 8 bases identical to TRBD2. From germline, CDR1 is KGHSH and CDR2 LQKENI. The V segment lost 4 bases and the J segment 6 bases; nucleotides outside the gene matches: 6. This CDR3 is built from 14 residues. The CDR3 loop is CASSLGLASDTQYF. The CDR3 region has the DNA TGTGCCAGCTCACTCGGACTAGCTTCGGATACGCAGTATTTT.

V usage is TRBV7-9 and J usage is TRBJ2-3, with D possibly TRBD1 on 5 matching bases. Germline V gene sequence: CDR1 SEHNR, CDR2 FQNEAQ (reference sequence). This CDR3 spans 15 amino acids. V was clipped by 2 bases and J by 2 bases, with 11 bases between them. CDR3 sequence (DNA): TGTGCCAGCAGCTTACGTTTACAGGCCACAGATACGCAGTATTTT. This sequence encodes CASSLRLQATDTQYF. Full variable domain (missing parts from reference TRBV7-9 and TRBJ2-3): DTGVSQNPRHKITKRGQNVTFRCDPISEHNRLYWYRQTLGQGPEFLTYFQNEAQLEKSRLLSDRFSAERPKGSFSTLEIQRTEQGDSAMYLCASSLRLQATDTQYFGPGTRLTVL.

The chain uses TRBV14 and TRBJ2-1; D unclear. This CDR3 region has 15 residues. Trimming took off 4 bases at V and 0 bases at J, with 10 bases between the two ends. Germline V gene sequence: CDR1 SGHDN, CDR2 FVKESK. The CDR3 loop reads CASSPRHRSYNEQFF. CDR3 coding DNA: TGTGCCAGCAGCCCCAGACATCGCTCCTACAATGAGCAGTTCTTC.

CDR3 sequence reads: CASSQPARQGNTEAFF. DNA for the CDR3: TGTGCCAGCAGCCAACCTGCGAGGCAGGGCAACACTGAAGCTTTCTTT. V and J are TRBV4-2 and TRBJ1-1; D is perhaps TRBD1 (5 bases). Germline V gives CDR1 LGHNA, CDR2 YNFKEQ. The CDR3 loop spans 16 amino acids. Trimming removed 2 bases at V and 2 bases at J, with 15 bases between.

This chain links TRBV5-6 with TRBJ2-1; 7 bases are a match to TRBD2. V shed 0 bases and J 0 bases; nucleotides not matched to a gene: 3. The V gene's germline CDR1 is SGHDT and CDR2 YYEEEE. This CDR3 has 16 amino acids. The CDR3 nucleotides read TGTGCCAGCAGCTTGGTGCGGACTAGCTCCTACAATGAGCAGTTCTTC. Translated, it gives CASSLVRTSSYNEQFF.

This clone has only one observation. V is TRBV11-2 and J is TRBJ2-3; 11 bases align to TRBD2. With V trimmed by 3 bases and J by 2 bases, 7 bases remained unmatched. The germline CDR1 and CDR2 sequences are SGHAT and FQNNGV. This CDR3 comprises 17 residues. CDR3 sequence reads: CASSLTTSGKFTDTQYF. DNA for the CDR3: TGTGCCAGCAGCTTGACGACTAGCGGGAAGTTCACAGATACGCAGTATTTT.

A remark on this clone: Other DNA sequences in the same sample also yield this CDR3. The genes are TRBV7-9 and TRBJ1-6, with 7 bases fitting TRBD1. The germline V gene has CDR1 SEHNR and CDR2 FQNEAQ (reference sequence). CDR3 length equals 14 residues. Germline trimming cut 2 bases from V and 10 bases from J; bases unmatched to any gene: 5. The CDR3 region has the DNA TGTGCCAGCAGCTTACAGGGGGAGGTATCACCCCTCCACTTT. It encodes CASSLQGEVSPLHF. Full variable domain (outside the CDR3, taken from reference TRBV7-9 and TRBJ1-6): DTGVSQNPRHKITKRGQNVTFRCDPISEHNRLYWYRQTLGQGPEFLTYFQNEAQLEKSRLLSDRFSAERPKGSFSTLEIQRTEQGDSAMYLCASSLQGEVSPLHFGNGTRLTVT.

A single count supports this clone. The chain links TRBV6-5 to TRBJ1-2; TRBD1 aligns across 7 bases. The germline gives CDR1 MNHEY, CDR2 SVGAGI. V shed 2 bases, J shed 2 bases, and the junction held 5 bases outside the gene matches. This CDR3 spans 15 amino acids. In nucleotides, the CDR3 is TGTGCCAGCAGTTACCCCGGGACAGCAAACTATGGCTACACCTTC. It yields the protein CASSYPGTANYGYTF.

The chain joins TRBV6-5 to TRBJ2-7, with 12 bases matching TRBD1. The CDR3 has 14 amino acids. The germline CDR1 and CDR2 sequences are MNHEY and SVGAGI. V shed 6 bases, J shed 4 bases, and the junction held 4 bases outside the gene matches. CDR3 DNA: TGTGCCAGCAGGGGACAGGGGGCGGGGTACGAGCAGTACTTC. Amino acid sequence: CASRGQGAGYEQYF.

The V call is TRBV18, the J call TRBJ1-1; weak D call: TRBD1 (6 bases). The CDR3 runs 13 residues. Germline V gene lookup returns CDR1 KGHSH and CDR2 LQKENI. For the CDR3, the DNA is TGTGCTACACTTCCCTTCGAGGACAGCGAAGCTTTCTTT. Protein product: CATLPFEDSEAFF.

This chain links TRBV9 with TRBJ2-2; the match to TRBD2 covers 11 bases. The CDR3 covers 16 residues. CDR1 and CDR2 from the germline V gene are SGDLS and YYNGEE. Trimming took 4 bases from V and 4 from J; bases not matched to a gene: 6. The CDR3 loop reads CASSTGTSGATGELFF. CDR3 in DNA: TGTGCCAGCAGCACCGGGACTAGCGGAGCCACCGGGGAGCTGTTTTTT.

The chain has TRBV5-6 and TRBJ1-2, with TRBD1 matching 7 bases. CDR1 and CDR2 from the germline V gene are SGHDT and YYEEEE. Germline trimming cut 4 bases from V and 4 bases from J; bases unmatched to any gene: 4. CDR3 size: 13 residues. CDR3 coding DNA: TGTGCCAGCAGCCGAGGGGGCGCCTATGGCTACACCTTC. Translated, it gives CASSRGGAYGYTF.

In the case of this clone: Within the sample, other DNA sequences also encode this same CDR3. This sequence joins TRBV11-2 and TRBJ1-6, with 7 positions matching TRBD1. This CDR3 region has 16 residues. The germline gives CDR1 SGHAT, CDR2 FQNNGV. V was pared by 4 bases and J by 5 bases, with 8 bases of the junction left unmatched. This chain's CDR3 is CASSSPQDRNNSPLHF. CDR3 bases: TGTGCCAGCAGCTCGCCTCAGGACAGGAATAATTCACCCCTCCACTTT.